The following is a T cell receptor beta chain sequence with its context. Its antigen remains unknown. The sample is drawn from a study of T cells after yellow fever vaccination. Across the whole study: Where fractions had low cell numbers, libraries were prepared from them with the SMART-Seq v4 Ultra Low Input RNA kit. The study's findings and limits: Abundant clonotypes (contaminants from the bulk population) could be present in FACS-sorted repertoires.

Trimming removed 2 bases from V and 4 bases from J, with 9 bases in between. CDR3 length equals 14 residues. 5'RACE template switching generated TCR cDNA, adding a universal primer site and UMIs. Each CDR3 protein gets one entry after TCRdb re-called the 5' RACE reads with MiXCR. This sample has roughly 310,000 distinct CDR3 sequences, with roughly 3.5% found just once. The receptor was derived from a man aged 18 to 35 who received the YFV17D yellow fever vaccine. This rearrangement joins TRBV12-3 or TRBV12-4 to TRBJ1-5; D not certain. Specimen: PBMCs, collected on the day of the yellow fever booster vaccination. The chain's CDR3 is CASSLRNLNQPQHF. The CDR3 coding sequence is TGTGCCAGCAGTTTAAGGAACCTTAATCAGCCCCAGCATTTT.